Listed below are T cell receptor beta chains from one sample, sequenced in a study of Ad26.COV2.S vaccination and SARS-CoV-2 variants. Only in-frame clones appear in the TCRdb table, and some are missing; sequencing was by immunoSEQ multiplex PCR. The repertoire holds some 290,000 clones, around 84% seen once, with approximately 1.9% in the top ten. The sequencing used peripheral blood, collected in a trial of Ad26.COV2.S vaccine versus placebo. These receptors were obtained from a person between 18 and 60 years old who received the Ad26.COV2.S COVID-19 vaccine or a placebo. CDR3s include the opening cysteine and the closing phenylalanine or tryptophan. Fields, in order: J gene, V gene, CDR3 protein.

TRBJ1-4	TRBV10-3	CAISEGTTNEKLFF
TRBJ2-3	TRBV20-1	CSASFAVRGTDTQYF
TRBJ1-4	TRBV19	CASRSRDIPSEKLFF
TRBJ1-3	TRBV2	CASSVSRGPGNTIYF
TRBJ2-7	TRBV2	CASRPTIPDRGPNYEQYF
TRBJ2-2	TRBV30	CAWSTGGTGELFF
TRBJ2-7	TRBV5-1	CASNPLTGPEQYF
TRBJ2-7	TRBV15	CATSRDVGTEQYF
TRBJ2-3	TRBV5-1	CASSLVVGGPTDTQYF
TRBJ2-1	TRBV18	CASSPPGLAGGPYNEQFF
TRBJ1-2	TRBV2	CASSSGLSYGYTF
TRBJ2-1	TRBV18	CASSNRSMAGGPRNEQFF
TRBJ1-2	TRBV5-6	CASSSGTADFRKGYGYTF
TRBJ1-2	TRBV3-1/TRBV3-2	CASSQDGRRMKNTF
TRBJ1-5	TRBV5-4	CASSLAGKGNQPQHF
TRBJ2-6	TRBV7-3	CASSPRGIGANVLTF